This T cell receptor (beta chain) appears in the sequencing data of a study of shared clonotypes between healthy human individuals. Study at large: Per-donor plates numbered three CD4 naive, three CD4 memory, two CD8 naive and one CD8 memory.

Germline V lookup: CDR1 SGHTA, CDR2 FQGTGA. Trimming shortened V by 4 bases and J by 0 bases, and 10 bases separated the two germline ends. This CDR3 has 15 residues. Study findings and constraints: Investigators collected only blood, and repertoires in tissues likely differ.

Replicate sorted-subset PCRs were loaded with roughly 190 ng DNA, approximately 31,000 T cell genomes. The method was immunoSEQ multiplex PCR; TCRdb's version includes in-frame clones alone and lacks a portion of them. Seen here are roughly 1,100,000 clones, roughly 80% observed once, and the top ten hold 1.4% to 1.5%. This clone was recorded only once. Its target is not known. J is TRBJ2-1 and V is TRBV7-3, with unresolved D. Sequencing was carried out using memory CD4+ T cells sorted from blood. Documented subset: CD45RA-negative fraction. The receptor was derived from a man aged 18 to 29 in good health. The CDR3 bases are TGTGCCAGCAGCTCTCAGCCCCGCTCCTACAATGAGCAGTTCTTC. Residues: CASSSQPRSYNEQFF.